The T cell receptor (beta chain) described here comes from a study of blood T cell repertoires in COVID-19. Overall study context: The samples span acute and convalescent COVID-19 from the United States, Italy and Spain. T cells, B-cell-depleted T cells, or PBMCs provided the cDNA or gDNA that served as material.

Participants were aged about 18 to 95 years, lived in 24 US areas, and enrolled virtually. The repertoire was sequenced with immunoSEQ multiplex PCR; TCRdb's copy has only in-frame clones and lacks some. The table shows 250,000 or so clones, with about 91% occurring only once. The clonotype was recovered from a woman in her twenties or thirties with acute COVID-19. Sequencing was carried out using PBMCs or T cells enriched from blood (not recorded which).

The CDR3 sequence is CASSLYNEQFF. The CDR3, as DNA: TGTGCCAGCAGCTTGTACAATGAGCAGTTCTTC. The V gene is TRBV6-5, the J gene TRBJ2-1; the D is unclear. V was shortened by 6 bases and J by 4 bases, with 4 bases between the two germline ends. The CDR3 covers 11 residues. Looked up from germline, CDR1 is MNHEY and CDR2 is SVGAGI.